A selection of T cell receptor beta chains follows, all from one sample in a study of T cells and Merkel cell carcinoma outcomes. Clones were read by immunoSEQ multiplex PCR, and TCRdb kept only the in-frame ones, dropping some. The table includes 8,000 to 9,500 clones, 80% to 85% detected once. Material: tumor tissue from Merkel cell carcinoma. Source of these receptors: a human donor with Merkel cell carcinoma. Each CDR3 is given with its conserved first and last residue. D genes are given only for firm matches. Size tells how often a clone was seen (once, few, many) or the class of an expanded clone, and some rows leave it out.

J	V	D	size	DNA	CDR3
TRBJ1-6	TRBV2	TRBD1	-	TGTGCCACCGGACAGGGTTTAGAATCACCCCTCCACTTT	CATGQGLESPLHF
TRBJ2-3	TRBV5-1	-	-	TGCGCCAGCAGCTTGACTCTCACAGATACGCAGTATTTT	CASSLTLTDTQYF
TRBJ1-1	TRBV5-1	TRBD1	-	TGCGCCAGCAGCTACAGCGGACAGGGACGATCCACTGAAGCTTTCTTT	CASSYSGQGRSTEAFF
TRBJ2-3	TRBV20-1	-	once	TGCAGTGCACACACAGATACGCAGTATTTT	CSAHTDTQYF
TRBJ1-5	TRBV2	-	-	TGTGCCAGCAGTCAAACGGCATATAGCAATCAGCCCCAGCATTTT	CASSQTAYSNQPQHF
TRBJ1-2	TRBV11-2	-	-	TGTGCCAGCAGCTTATTGCGGACAGACGAATTTACCTTC	CASSLLRTDEFTF
TRBJ1-1	TRBV6-4	-	-	TGTGCCAGCAGTGACTCGCTTACGGGCACTGAAGCTTTCTTT	CASSDSLTGTEAFF
TRBJ2-1	TRBV11-1	TRBD2	-	TGTGCCAGTTCGAAAGAGACTAGCGGTTACAATGAGCAGTTCTTC	CASSKETSGYNEQFF
TRBJ1-1	TRBV6-6	TRBD1	-	TGTGCCAGCAGGGAAGGACAGGGGAGGACTGAAGCTTTCTTT	CASREGQGRTEAFF
TRBJ2-2	TRBV9	TRBD1	-	TGTGCCAGCAGCGCTGGGACAGGGGGCGCTGCCGGGGAGCTGTTTTTT	CASSAGTGGAAGELFF